The 2 T cell receptor beta chains reported below all come from one sample, sequenced in a study of T cells in Graves' hyperthyroidism and ophthalmopathy. From RNA transcripts, TCR beta CDR3 regions were amplified. First-round RT-PCR with HTBI primers amplified the TCR CDR3 region. One entry per CDR3 protein results from TCRdb running MiXCR on the multiplex PCR reads. The data show about 350,000 distinct CDR3 sequences, about 15% seen once. The source material was blood. The receptor source for this set is a woman under 40 with Graves' hyperthyroidism.

The sample holds many counts of this clonotype. V usage is TRBV19 and J usage is TRBJ2-5; no clear D. The CDR3 runs to 12 residues. In germline, CDR1 is LNHDA, CDR2 SQIVND (reference sequence). V lost 5 bases to trimming and J lost 5 bases, with 9 bases between them. DNA of the CDR3: TGTGCCAGTAGTCAAGGGTGGGAGACCCAGTACTTC. Protein sequence: CASSQGWETQYF.

A remark on this clonotype: At one end, the junction sequence differs from germline, possibly due to a read error. This chain joins TRBV7-7 and TRBJ2-5; 11 nucleotides align to TRBD2. Germline-derived CDR1 and CDR2 are SSHAT and FNYEAQ (reference sequence). The CDR3 sequence is 17 residues long. The CDR3: CASSPPGLAGTQETQYF. The CDR3 DNA is TGTGCTAGCAGTCCTCCTGGACTAGCGGGTACACAAGAGACCCAGTACTTC.